This entry describes one TCR beta chain. This specimen comes from a study of shared clonotypes between healthy human individuals. In the study overall: Aged 18 to 49, the donors were a couple of women and a few men.

V lost 5 bases and J lost 8, with 15 bases in between. The length of the CDR3 is 13 residues. In germline, CDR1 is MDHEN, CDR2 SYDVKM. Genomic DNA (from each subset) was split evenly across several immunoSEQ plates. In the original workflow: Quality scores were absent from the junction-only immunoSEQ sequences, so filtering differed. Measured with immunoSEQ multiplex PCR; TCRdb has only the in-frame clones, and not every one. V and J calls and clone size are copied from that table; D and trimming were computed from the DNA. The repertoire holds around 1.6 million clones, with 98% as singletons. This chain links TRBV28 with TRBJ1-2, with a tentative D call TRBD1 (5 bases). Sequences were obtained from naive CD4+ T cells sorted from blood. Subset specified: CD45RA+ positively selected. The origin of this receptor is a man aged 25-45 years in good health. The DNA for the CDR3 is TGTGCCAGCAGTAGCCTGGGGGATTCGGGCTACACCTTC. This translates into CASSSLGDSGYTF.